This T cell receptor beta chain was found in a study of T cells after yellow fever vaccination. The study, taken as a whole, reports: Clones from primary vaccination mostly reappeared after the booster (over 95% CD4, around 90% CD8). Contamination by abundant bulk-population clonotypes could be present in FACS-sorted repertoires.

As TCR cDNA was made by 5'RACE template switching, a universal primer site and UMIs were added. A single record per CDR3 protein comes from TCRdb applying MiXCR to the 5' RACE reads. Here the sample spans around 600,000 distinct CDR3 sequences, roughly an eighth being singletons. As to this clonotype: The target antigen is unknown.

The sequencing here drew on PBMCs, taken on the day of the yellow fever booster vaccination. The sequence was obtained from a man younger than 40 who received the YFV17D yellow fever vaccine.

CDR3 residues: CAIGLNYEQYF. DNA of the CDR3: TGTGCCATAGGACTGAACTACGAGCAGTACTTC. This chain joins TRBV10-3 and TRBJ2-7; TRBD2 might be the D (5 bases). The CDR3 spans 11 residues. Germline V CDR1 and CDR2: ENHRY, SYGVKD. V was cut by 9 bases and J by 3 bases, with 9 bases left in between.